The clone carrying this TCR beta chain came up a few times. As yet, its antigen is unknown. The data were taken from a study of T-cell memory formation after mild COVID-19. General observations from the study: Clones contracting day 15 to 85 were balanced CD4/CD8; later expanders leaned CD4+. Pre-infection memory harbored some responding clones, suggesting cross-reactive memory joined. Those CD4+ clones that contracted were mainly in CM and EM (CD8+ ones in EMRA).

TCRdb re-called the 5' RACE reads with MiXCR, one entry per CDR3 protein. Of a few hundred thousand distinct CDR3 sequences listed, roughly 16% were seen once; the top ten hold roughly 24%. This receptor was obtained from a man in his late teens or twenties who had mild COVID-19 (a few samples of this study predate the infection). Cell type and time point are not known. Source material: PBMCs or a T cell subset sorted from them (not recorded which).

The CDR3 reads CASSLEGTSSQYF. The CDR3 DNA is TGTGCCAGCAGCTTAGAGGGGACTAGTAGCCAGTACTTC. The chain carries TRBV7-6 and TRBJ2-5; TRBD2 matches 8 bases. Germline V gene lookup returns CDR1 SGHVS and CDR2 FNYEAQ. Trimming took 1 base from V and 10 from J; bases not matched to a gene: 5. This CDR3 is built from 13 residues.